This TCR beta chain was recovered during a study of cytomegalovirus exposure and HLA in healthy donors. The study, taken as a whole, reports: CMV serostatus stood as the only immune exposure information on hand. A later analysis showed HLA-associated TCR beta chains outstripping equally common others in clonal expansion.

Both 60 Vbeta primers and 13 Jbeta primers went into the PCR. Some clones are missing from TCRdb's copy, which holds only in-frame ones; the method was immunoSEQ multiplex PCR. The data show roughly 160,000 clones, with around 80% seen just once and approximately 2.4% held by the top ten. The CDR3 length is 14 residues. The germline V gene has CDR1 ENHRY and CDR2 SYGVKD. V was pared by 3 bases and J by 2 bases, with 10 bases between. With regard to this clone: Its specificity is not known.

The clonotype was recovered from a female donor in good health and CMV-seronegative. The sequenced sample was PBMCs. The V gene is TRBV10-3, the J gene TRBJ1-1; TRBD1 might be the D (5 bases). The CDR3 loop is CAISDPTGNTEAFF. The DNA of the CDR3 is TGTGCCATCAGTGACCCCACAGGAAACACTGAAGCTTTCTTT.